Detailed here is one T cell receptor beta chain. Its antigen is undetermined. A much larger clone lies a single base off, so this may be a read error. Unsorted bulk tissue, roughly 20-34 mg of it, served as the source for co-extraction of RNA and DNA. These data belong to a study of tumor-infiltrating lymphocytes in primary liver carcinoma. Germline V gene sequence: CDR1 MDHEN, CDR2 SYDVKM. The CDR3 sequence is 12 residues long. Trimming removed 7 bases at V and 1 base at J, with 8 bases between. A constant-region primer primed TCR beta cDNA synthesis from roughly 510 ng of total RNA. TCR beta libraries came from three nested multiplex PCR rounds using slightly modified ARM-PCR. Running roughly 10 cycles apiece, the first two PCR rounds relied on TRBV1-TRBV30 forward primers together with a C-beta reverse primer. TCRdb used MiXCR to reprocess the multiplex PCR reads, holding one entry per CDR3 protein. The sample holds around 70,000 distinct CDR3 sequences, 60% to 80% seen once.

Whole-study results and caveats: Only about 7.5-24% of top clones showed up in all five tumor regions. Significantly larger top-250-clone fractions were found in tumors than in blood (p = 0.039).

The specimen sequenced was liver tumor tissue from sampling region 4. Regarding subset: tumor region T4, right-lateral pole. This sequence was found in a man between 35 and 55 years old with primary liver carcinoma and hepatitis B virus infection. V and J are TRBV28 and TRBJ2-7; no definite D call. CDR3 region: CASNENSYEQYF. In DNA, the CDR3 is TGTGCCAGCAACGAAAATTCCTACGAGCAGTACTTC.